This T cell receptor beta chain was observed in a study of T cell repertoires in aging, cancer and after chemotherapy. Study overall: Healthy donor repertoires were recorded over several months to years and showed clear clonal overlap.

The J segment lost 4 bases and the V segment lost 3 bases, leaving 7 bases of the junction unmatched. The CDR3 runs 16 residues. Germline V CDR1 and CDR2: MDHEN, SYDVKM. A mixed TRB-A/B primer pool amplified rearranged TRB by multiplex touch-down PCR. Each CDR3 protein gets one entry after TCRdb re-called the multiplex PCR reads with MiXCR. Of around 12,000 distinct CDR3 sequences in the sample, around 23% were seen once. TCR beta rearrangements were amplified from peripheral blood genomic DNA. J is TRBJ2-1 and V is TRBV28; 9 bases fit TRBD1. Sequenced: blood. The clonotype originates from a human donor in good health. CDR3 in DNA: TGTGCCAGCAGTTTGGTTACAGGGGGCGGGTACAATGAGCAGTTCTTC. Protein sequence: CASSLVTGGGYNEQFF.